Each of the 29 T cell receptor beta chains below was sequenced from the same sample in a study of blood T cell repertoires in COVID-19. Generated by immunoSEQ multiplex PCR, the TCRdb table keeps only in-frame clones and is missing some. The sample records about 370,000 clones, about 90% being singletons. Sequencing input: peripheral blood. These receptors all come from a woman aged 25 to 45 with COVID-19, enrolled during active disease.

The gene calls are TRBV28 and TRBJ2-3, with D unresolved. From germline, CDR1 is MDHEN and CDR2 SYDVKM. Trimming took 9 bases from V and 3 from J, leaving 19 bases between them. This CDR3 has 15 residues. CDR3 residues: CASSDPGSPTDTQYF. In DNA form, the CDR3 reads TGTGCCAGTTCAGATCCGGGTTCCCCGACAGATACGCAGTATTTT.

The chain combines TRBV19 with TRBJ2-5, with D perhaps matching TRBD1 (6 bases). This CDR3 region has 12 residues. Per germline, CDR1 LNHDA and CDR2 SQIVND (reference sequence). The ends were cut back, 4 bases at V and 3 bases at J, with 6 bases in the middle. The CDR3 coding sequence is TGTGCCAGTAGTACAGGGGAAGAGACCCAGTACTTC. The encoded protein is CASSTGEETQYF. Together with reference TRBV19 and TRBJ2-5, the CDR3 gives the full variable domain: DGGITQSPKYLFRKEGQNVTLSCEQNLNHDAMYWYRQDPGQGLRLIYYSQIVNDFQKGDIAEGYSVSREKKESFPLTVTSAQKNPTAFYLCASSTGEETQYFGPGTRLLVL.

The chain carries TRBV19 and TRBJ2-1, with 11 bases matching TRBD2. The CDR3 is 16 residues long. Germline assignment: CDR1 LNHDA and CDR2 SQIVND (reference sequence). The J segment lost 7 bases and the V segment lost 5 bases, leaving 10 bases of the junction unmatched. The CDR3 is CASSPRLAGGKNEQFF. The DNA for the CDR3 is TGTGCCAGTAGTCCCCGGCTAGCGGGGGGTAAAAATGAGCAGTTCTTC.

The chain couples TRBV30 to TRBJ1-1; D might be TRBD1 (6 bases). CDR3 length: 14 amino acids. CDR1 GTSNPN and CDR2 SVGIG come from the germline V gene (reference sequence). Trimming pared 1 base from V and 2 bases from J, leaving 11 bases between. The CDR3 bases are TGTGCCTGGAGTGGAGGGGGTACTAACACTGAAGCTTTCTTT. Translating it yields CAWSGGGTNTEAFF.

The V call is TRBV7-9, the J call TRBJ1-2; 8 bases agree with TRBD1. V shed 2 bases and J 7 bases; nucleotides not matched to a gene: 3. Germline V lookup: CDR1 SEHNR, CDR2 FQNEAQ (reference sequence). The CDR3 spans 13 residues. CDR3 sequence reads: CASSLQGAGGYTF. CDR3 nucleotides: TGTGCCAGCAGCTTACAGGGGGCAGGTGGCTACACCTTC.

The rearrangement uses TRBV18 and TRBJ2-2; D is possibly TRBD2 (6 bases). Trimming pared 2 bases from V and 4 bases from J, leaving 14 bases between. The CDR3 has 16 residues. The germline V gene encodes CDR1 KGHSH and CDR2 LQKENI. CDR3 DNA sequence: TGTGCCAGCTCACCATCGAGTCAGGGAGGCACCGGGGAGCTGTTTTTT. Its translation is CASSPSSQGGTGELFF.

This chain links TRBV18 with TRBJ2-7; TRBD1 agrees at 10 bases. The CDR3 has 15 residues. Germline values: CDR1 KGHSH, CDR2 LQKENI. The junction had 8 bases not matched to a gene; V was cut back by 4 bases and J by 5 bases. The CDR3 DNA reads TGTGCCAGCTCACGGACGGGACAGGGGAAGGACGAGCAGTACTTC. Translation gives CASSRTGQGKDEQYF.

The chain links TRBV7-2 to TRBJ2-7; a possible D gene is TRBD2 (5 bases). CDR3 length equals 14 residues. The germline CDR1 and CDR2 sequences are SGHTA and FQGNSA. V gave up 1 base and J gave up 3 bases, with 10 bases separating them. In DNA form, the CDR3 reads TGTGCCAGCAGCTTAGGACAACTAGACTACGAGCAGTACTTC. This sequence encodes CASSLGQLDYEQYF.

The CDR3 bases are TGTGCCAGCAGCTTAGTAATTTCGAGGCAGCTTTACAATGAGCAGTTCTTC. This encodes CASSLVISRQLYNEQFF. The rearrangement joins TRBV7-6 to TRBJ2-1; D unresolved. Looked up from germline, CDR1 is SGHVS and CDR2 is FNYEAQ. The CDR3 loop spans 17 amino acids. V was clipped by 1 base and J by 4 bases, with 17 bases between them.

The chain joins TRBV7-9 to TRBJ1-4; 11 bases align to TRBD1. Losses at the gene ends were 3 bases for V and 7 bases for J; bases not matched to a gene: 7. This CDR3 has 16 amino acids. The germline gives CDR1 SEHNR, CDR2 FQNEAQ (reference sequence). The CDR3 DNA sequence: TGTGCCAGCAGCTTGACTCCGGGACAGGGGGGTGAAAAACTGTTTTTT. Protein sequence: CASSLTPGQGGEKLFF.

The V call is TRBV3-1 (or the pseudogene TRBV3-2), the J call TRBJ1-4; 9 nucleotides line up with TRBD1. With V trimmed by 5 bases and J by 7 bases, 5 bases remained unmatched. From germline, CDR1 is LGHDT and CDR2 YNNKEL (reference sequence). This CDR3 region has 14 residues. CDR3: CASSFGQGTEKLFF. The CDR3, as DNA: TGTGCCAGCAGCTTCGGACAGGGGACTGAAAAACTGTTTTTT.

V and J are TRBV4-1 and TRBJ2-1; 7 bases are shared with TRBD2. From germline, CDR1 is MGHRA and CDR2 YSYEKL. Germline trimming cut 1 base from V and 2 bases from J; bases unmatched to any gene: 2. This CDR3 is 15 amino acids long. CDR3 nucleotides: TGCGCCAGCAGCCAAGGGGGGGGGACCTACAATGAGCAGTTCTTC. Its translation: CASSQGGGTYNEQFF.

The rearrangement uses TRBV6-5 and TRBJ2-7, with 7 positions matching TRBD2. Germline values: CDR1 MNHEY, CDR2 SVGAGI. J was trimmed by 5 bases and V by 5 bases; bases with no gene match: 9. This CDR3 comprises 14 residues. CDR3 in DNA: TGTGCCAGCAGTCCTGGGGGGGGTCGGAACGAGCAGTACGTC. Amino acid sequence: CASSPGGGRNEQYV.

V gene TRBV5-1 combines with J gene TRBJ1-2; 10 nucleotides line up with TRBD1. The CDR3 sequence is 17 residues long. After removal of 4 bases from V and 4 bases from J, the junction contained 13 bases not matched to a gene. Germline CDR1 is SGHRS and CDR2 is YFSETQ. Written as DNA, the CDR3 is TGCGCCAGCAGCATCTCCGGGACAGGGGTTGTTGGCTATGGCTACACCTTC. This sequence encodes CASSISGTGVVGYGYTF.

Here the CDR3 DNA reads TGCAGCGTTGAAGTCCCGTTACAGGGGGCTGCCGGGGAGCTGTTTTTT. This translates into CSVEVPLQGAAGELFF. The chain employs TRBV29-1 and TRBJ2-2; 9 nucleotides line up with TRBD1. The CDR3 has 16 residues. Germline V gene data show CDR1 as SQVTM and CDR2 as ANQGSEA. The V segment lost 1 base and the J segment 6 bases; nucleotides outside the gene matches: 9.

This rearrangement joins TRBV19 to TRBJ1-1; the D gene is possibly TRBD1 (5 bases). Germline CDR1 LNHDA, CDR2 SQIVND (reference sequence). The CDR3 extends over 20 amino acids. Trimming removed 7 bases at V and 5 bases at J, with 35 bases between. Here the CDR3 DNA reads TGTGCCAGTATCGATTTGGGGGGATCCGGGCCCCCAATATTATGGACTGAAGCTTTCTTT. It is translated as CASIDLGGSGPPILWTEAFF.

The chain is built from TRBV15 and TRBJ2-1, with 7 bases fitting TRBD2. The junction had 6 bases not matched to a gene; V was cut back by 5 bases and J by 2 bases. There are 15 residues in the CDR3. The V gene's germline CDR1 is LNHNV and CDR2 YYDKDF (reference sequence). CDR3 amino acids: CATSSSGTAYNEQFF. The CDR3 DNA is TGTGCCACCAGCTCTAGCGGAACCGCCTACAATGAGCAGTTCTTC. The full variable domain, in which reference TRBV15 and TRBJ2-1 provide the parts outside the CDR3, is DAMVIQNPRYQVTQFGKPVTLSCSQTLNHNVMYWYQQKSSQAPKLLFHYYDKDFNNEADTPDNFQSRRPNTSFCFLDIRSPGLGDTAMYLCATSSSGTAYNEQFFGPGTRLTVL.

Remarks on this clone: A junction boundary mismatches the germline segment, possibly from a read error. The V gene is TRBV18, the J gene TRBJ2-5, with D hard to call. This CDR3 region has 16 residues. CDR1 and CDR2 from the germline V gene are KGHSH and LQKENI. This chain's CDR3 is CAGSPPGQFGVETQYF. In DNA, the CDR3 is TGTGCCGGCTCACCACCTGGGCAATTTGGTGTAGAGACCCAGTACTTC.

The V call is TRBV4-1, the J call TRBJ1-3; 12 positions match TRBD1. Germline V lookup: CDR1 MGHRA, CDR2 YSYEKL. V was clipped by 2 bases and J by 0 bases; unmatched bases: 11. There are 20 residues in the CDR3. Written as DNA, the CDR3 is TGCGCCAGCAGCCAATCCCCCGTTGGGACAGGGGGCTCCTCTGGAAACACCATATATTTT. Amino acids: CASSQSPVGTGGSSGNTIYF.

This clone has only one observation. This chain links TRBV5-4 with TRBJ2-3; 7 bases map to TRBD2. The CDR3 consists of 14 residues. V gave up 4 bases and J gave up 5 bases; unmatched junction bases: 7. Germline V CDR1 and CDR2: SGHNT, YYREEE (reference sequence). The CDR3 DNA follows: TGTGCCAGCAGCACCGCCGGCGGGGGAGATACGCAGTATTTT. This gives the protein CASSTAGGGDTQYF.

This rearrangement joins TRBV10-3 to TRBJ2-3; 8 nucleotides align to TRBD2. The CDR3 contains 16 residues. The trim removed 0 bases at V and 0 bases at J, leaving 2 bases unmatched. Per germline, CDR1 ENHRY and CDR2 SYGVKD. The CDR3 DNA is TGTGCCATCAGTGAGTCTGGACTAGCTAGCACAGATACGCAGTATTTT. Its protein is CAISESGLASTDTQYF.

The chain is built from TRBV27 and TRBJ2-5; D is unresolved. Deletions cut 6 bases from V and 7 bases from J, with 12 bases between. The CDR3 spans 12 residues. Looked up from germline, CDR1 is MNHEY and CDR2 is SMNVEV (reference sequence). The DNA for the CDR3 is TGTGCCAGCAGCTTACCAAGAGGGACCCAGTACTTC. Translation gives CASSLPRGTQYF.

The V and J genes are TRBV27 and TRBJ1-1; D gene uncertain. The germline CDR1 and CDR2 sequences are MNHEY and SMNVEV (reference sequence). The germline V and J ends were trimmed by 5 bases and 1 base, with 11 bases remaining between them. CDR3 length: 14 residues. This CDR3 reads CASSPPGWNTEAFF. CDR3 nucleotides: TGTGCCAGCAGTCCACCGGGGTGGAACACTGAAGCTTTCTTT.

This chain links TRBV7-6 with TRBJ2-7; 9 bases align to TRBD2. Germline assignment: CDR1 SGHVS and CDR2 FNYEAQ. V was clipped by 4 bases and J by 5 bases; unmatched bases: 9. CDR3 length: 15 residues. The CDR3 nucleotides read TGTGCCAGCAGCTGGGAAGCGGGAGGAGGCCACGAGCAGTACGTC. Its protein is CASSWEAGGGHEQYV.

The chain couples TRBV6-6 to TRBJ1-1; 11 bases fit TRBD1. The CDR3 sequence is 14 residues long. J was trimmed by 4 bases and V by 6 bases; bases with no gene match: 4. From germline, CDR1 is MNHNY and CDR2 SVGAGI (reference sequence). The DNA of the CDR3 is TGTGCCAGCAGAGCCGGGACAGGGGGCACTGAAGCTTTCTTT. Amino acid sequence: CASRAGTGGTEAFF.

CDR3 sequence: CASSQNYEQYF. Written as DNA, the CDR3 is TGTGCCAGCAGCCAAAACTACGAGCAGTACTTC. V usage is TRBV5-4 and J usage is TRBJ2-7; D call uncertain. Germline V gene lookup returns CDR1 SGHNT and CDR2 YYREEE (reference sequence). The CDR3 spans 11 residues. Trimming pared 4 bases from V and 3 bases from J, leaving 5 bases between. Supplemented by reference TRBV5-4 and TRBJ2-7, the full variable domain reads ETGVTQSPTHLIKTRGQQVTLRCSSQSGHNTVSWYQQALGQGPQFIFQYYREEENGRGNFPPRFSGLQFPNYSSELNVNALELDDSALYLCASSQNYEQYFGPGTRLTVT.

The V call is TRBV5-1, the J call TRBJ1-2, with 9 bases lining up with TRBD1. With 4 bases clipped from V and 6 bases from J, the junction kept 7 bases outside the gene matches. Germline-derived CDR1 and CDR2 are SGHRS and YFSETQ. The CDR3 extends over 14 amino acids. DNA of the CDR3: TGCGCCAGCAGCAGTACAGGGGGCGCGGATGGCTACACCTTC. It translates to CASSSTGGADGYTF.

This clone was detected a few times. CDR3 bases: TGTGCCAGCAGTTTGCAGGGGGGTCAGCCCCAGCATTTT. It is translated as CASSLQGGQPQHF. The rearrangement uses TRBV27 and TRBJ1-5; the match to TRBD1 covers 7 bases. Germline V gene lookup returns CDR1 MNHEY and CDR2 SMNVEV (reference sequence). The CDR3 sequence is 13 residues long. J gave up 6 bases and V 3 bases, and 2 bases lay outside the gene matches.

The chain recombines TRBV19 with TRBJ1-5, with 9 bases identical to TRBD1. J was trimmed by 1 base and V by 5 bases; bases with no gene match: 9. This CDR3 has 17 amino acids. CDR1 is LNHDA, CDR2 SQIVND, per germline (reference sequence). The CDR3 region is CASSVQGARGSNQPQHF. The CDR3 bases are TGTGCCAGTAGTGTACAGGGGGCTCGTGGGAGCAATCAGCCCCAGCATTTT.